One and the same sample provided the 6 T cell receptor beta chains below, sequenced in a study of technical replicates of blood from several donors. Clones were read by immunoSEQ multiplex PCR, and TCRdb kept only the in-frame ones, dropping some. The sample shows 55,000 to 65,000 clones, roughly 97% of them seen only once. The material sequenced was T cells isolated from PBMCs. Every receptor here comes from a human donor in good health.

The V gene is TRBV5-4, the J gene TRBJ2-5, with D possibly TRBD2 on 6 matching bases. V was pared by 3 bases and J by 7 bases, with 16 bases between. This CDR3 region has 14 residues. CDR1 is SGHNT and CDR2 is YYREEE in the germline V gene (reference sequence). The CDR3 DNA reads as TGTGCCAGCAGCTCATCCCGACTAGAAGCGACCCAGTACTTC. Translating gives CASSSSRLEATQYF. The complete variable domain, with remaining parts taken from reference TRBV5-4 and TRBJ2-5, reads ETGVTQSPTHLIKTRGQQVTLRCSSQSGHNTVSWYQQALGQGPQFIFQYYREEENGRGNFPPRFSGLQFPNYSSELNVNALELDDSALYLCASSSSRLEATQYFGPGTRLLVL.

The rearrangement joins TRBV13 to TRBJ2-2; the match to TRBD1 covers 9 bases. Germline-derived CDR1 and CDR2 are PRHDT and FYEKMQ (reference sequence). The CDR3 length is 16 residues. The J segment lost 7 bases and the V segment lost 1 base, leaving 7 bases of the junction unmatched. CDR3 loop: CASSLVTGTGIGELFF. CDR3 coding DNA: TGTGCCAGCAGCTTAGTAACCGGGACAGGGATCGGGGAGCTGTTTTTT.

A single count supports this clone. This sequence joins TRBV10-3 and TRBJ1-1; D unresolved. CDR3 size: 13 residues. CDR1 and CDR2 (germline): ENHRY, SYGVKD. Trimming took 7 bases from V and 1 from J, leaving 10 bases between them. The CDR3 loop reads CAIKGGSNTEAFF. The CDR3 region has the DNA TGTGCCATCAAGGGAGGGTCGAACACTGAAGCTTTCTTT.

The gene calls are TRBV7-9 and TRBJ1-1; the match to TRBD1 covers 9 bases. The CDR3 extends over 14 amino acids. J gave up 7 bases and V 5 bases, and 8 bases lay outside the gene matches. Germline V gene data show CDR1 as SEHNR and CDR2 as FQNEAQ (reference sequence). Here the CDR3 DNA reads TGTGCCAGCAGCGGGACAGGGAAGGGTGGTGAAGCTTTCTTT. Amino acid sequence: CASSGTGKGGEAFF. The whole variable domain, filled in from reference TRBV7-9 and TRBJ1-1, reads DTGVSQNPRHKITKRGQNVTFRCDPISEHNRLYWYRQTLGQGPEFLTYFQNEAQLEKSRLLSDRFSAERPKGSFSTLEIQRTEQGDSAMYLCASSGTGKGGEAFFGQGTRLTVV.

The V gene is TRBV29-1, the J gene TRBJ1-2; TRBD1 is a possible D gene (5 bases). The CDR3 is made up of 15 amino acids. Germline V gives CDR1 SQVTM, CDR2 ANQGSEA. Trimming shortened V by 5 bases and J by 6 bases, and 22 bases separated the two germline ends. CDR3 protein: CSVQGIFGRSNGYTF. For the CDR3, the DNA is TGCAGCGTTCAGGGAATCTTTGGCCGATCGAATGGCTACACCTTC.

This sequence joins TRBV4-1 and TRBJ2-7; TRBD1 aligns across 7 bases. V shed 2 bases and J 5 bases; nucleotides not matched to a gene: 12. The CDR3 length is 16 residues. The germline CDR1 and CDR2 sequences are MGHRA and YSYEKL. The CDR3 sequence is CASSQLRFQGVNEQYF. The DNA for the CDR3 is TGCGCCAGCAGCCAATTAAGGTTTCAGGGGGTCAACGAGCAGTACTTC.